These 24 T cell receptor beta chains came from one sample sequenced in a study of cytomegalovirus exposure and HLA in healthy donors. Vbeta (60) and Jbeta (13) primers were used in the PCR. Generated by immunoSEQ multiplex PCR, the TCRdb table keeps only in-frame clones and is missing some. Of more than 85,000 clones listed, 13% to 15% were seen once; the top ten hold over 0.65%. Sequencing used PBMCs. The receptors shown here come from a female donor in good health and CMV-seronegative.

The V gene is TRBV11-3, the J gene TRBJ2-3; 7 bases map to TRBD2. CDR3 size: 14 residues. V lost 1 base and J lost 5; bases outside the gene matches: 3. Looked up from germline, CDR1 is SGHNT and CDR2 is YENEEA. The CDR3 here is CASSLAGGGDTQYF. In DNA, the CDR3 is TGTGCCAGCAGCTTAGCGGGAGGAGGAGATACGCAGTATTTT. Based on the CDR3 plus reference TRBV11-3 and TRBJ2-3, the full variable domain is EAGVVQSPRYKIIEKKQPVAFWCNPISGHNTLYWYLQNLGQGPELLIRYENEEAVDDSQLPKDRFSAERLKGVDSTLKIQPAELGDSAVYLCASSLAGGGDTQYFGPGTRLTVL.

This clone has only a few counts. V is TRBV27 and J is TRBJ2-1; D is perhaps TRBD1 (5 bases). The V gene lost 5 bases and the J gene lost 11 bases, with 16 bases spanning the gap. This CDR3 has 13 amino acids. Germline CDR1 and CDR2: MNHEY and SMNVEV (reference sequence). CDR3 sequence reads: CASSPDSRGQQFF. CDR3 sequence (DNA): TGTGCCAGCAGTCCAGACAGCCGAGGTCAGCAGTTCTTC.

This clone was seen only a few times. The rearrangement joins TRBV5-1 to TRBJ1-1, with 8 bases matching TRBD1. Losses at the gene ends were 3 bases for V and 4 bases for J; bases not matched to a gene: 5. The CDR3 totals 14 residues. Per the germline V gene, CDR1 is SGHRS and CDR2 is YFSETQ. The CDR3 spells CASSSNTGGTEAFF. In DNA, the CDR3 is TGCGCCAGCAGCTCGAATACAGGGGGCACTGAAGCTTTCTTT.

This chain connects TRBV9 to TRBJ2-7, with 13 bases fitting TRBD2. This CDR3 is built from 15 residues. With 4 bases clipped from V and 3 bases from J, the junction kept 4 bases outside the gene matches. Germline V lookup: CDR1 SGDLS, CDR2 YYNGEE. The CDR3, as DNA: TGTGCCAGCAGCCCCGGGACTAGCGGGGACTACGAGCAGTACTTC. Translated: CASSPGTSGDYEQYF.

This clone was detected a few times. CDR3 loop: CASSLDAGGLRNQPQHF. The CDR3, as DNA: TGTGCCAGCAGCTTAGATGCTGGGGGCCTTCGCAATCAGCCCCAGCATTTT. V gene TRBV7-9 combines with J gene TRBJ1-5; D is possibly TRBD1 (6 bases). The CDR3 is made up of 17 amino acids. CDR1 SEHNR and CDR2 FQNEAQ come from the germline V gene (reference sequence). The V end lost 1 base, the J end lost 2 bases, and 15 bases lay between the germline ends.

This clone was counted a few times. CDR3 amino acids: CASSTPGRPEAFF. The CDR3 bases are TGTGCCAGCAGCACCCCAGGGAGGCCTGAAGCTTTCTTT. J is TRBJ1-1 and V is TRBV7-9, with a possible D match to TRBD1 (5 bases). The V and J ends lost 5 bases and 6 bases respectively, with 13 bases between them. The CDR3 consists of 13 residues. CDR1 is SEHNR, CDR2 FQNEAQ, per germline (reference sequence).

This clone was recorded a few times. The chain combines TRBV5-1 with TRBJ2-5; 14 bases are a match to TRBD2. This CDR3 is 16 amino acids long. V shed 4 bases and J 5 bases; nucleotides not matched to a gene: 7. Germline V gene sequence: CDR1 SGHRS, CDR2 YFSETQ. This chain's CDR3 is CASSVGTSGRGETQYF. The CDR3 region has the DNA TGCGCCAGCAGCGTGGGGACTAGCGGGAGAGGGGAGACCCAGTACTTC.

The V call is TRBV18, the J call TRBJ1-1; D ambiguous. V lost 0 bases to trimming and J lost 8 bases, with 16 bases between them. Germline V gene data show CDR1 as KGHSH and CDR2 as LQKENI. CDR3 length: 15 amino acids. CDR3 nucleotides: TGTGCCAGCTCACCACCGGGTTGGGCAACAACCGAAGCTTTCTTT. Translation gives CASSPPGWATTEAFF.

This clone was picked up a small number of times. The rearrangement links TRBV10-3 to TRBJ2-1, with D perhaps TRBD2 (6 bases). The CDR3 contains 14 residues. V gave up 5 bases and J gave up 5 bases, with 13 bases separating them. Germline-derived CDR1 and CDR2 are ENHRY and SYGVKD. The CDR3 sequence: CAISSSVLNNEQFF. The CDR3 nucleotides are TGTGCCATCAGTTCTAGCGTACTGAACAATGAGCAGTTCTTC.

The chain uses TRBV2 and TRBJ2-7; 8 bases line up with TRBD1. This CDR3 is built from 15 residues. Germline CDR1 is SNHLY and CDR2 is FYNNEI. V dropped 6 bases and J dropped 3; count of bases not matched to a gene: 10. The CDR3 bases are TGTGCCAGCAGCGGCCTGGGACAGGACATCTACGAGCAGTACTTC. Amino acid sequence: CASSGLGQDIYEQYF.

The chain is built from TRBV28 and TRBJ2-2, with D unresolved. V was cut by 4 bases and J by 5 bases, with 5 bases left in between. The CDR3 has 12 amino acids. Germline V lookup: CDR1 MDHEN, CDR2 SYDVKM. This CDR3 is CASSSVTGELFF. The CDR3, as DNA: TGTGCCAGCAGTTCTGTTACCGGGGAGCTGTTTTTT.

As for this clone: One junction end disagrees with the germline gene, perhaps due to a read error. The gene calls are TRBV2 and TRBJ2-1; possibly TRBD2 for D (6 bases). The CDR3 consists of 17 residues. Looked up from germline, CDR1 is SNHLY and CDR2 is FYNNEI. For the CDR3, the DNA is TGTGCCAGCAGCCAGCAAGAACCACCGGGACTCTACCATGAGCTGTTCTTC. Protein sequence: CASSQQEPPGLYHELFF.

The sample holds a few counts of this clone. V and J are TRBV4-1 and TRBJ1-6; 8 nucleotides line up with TRBD1. V shed 8 bases, J shed 12 bases, and the junction held 6 bases outside the gene matches. This CDR3 has 12 amino acids. CDR1 and CDR2 from the germline V gene are MGHRA and YSYEKL. CDR3 DNA sequence: TGCGCCAGCTCAGGGGGCGATGAACCCCTCCACTTT. It codes for CASSGGDEPLHF.

The V gene is TRBV15, the J gene TRBJ1-3; 7 bases align to TRBD1. In germline, CDR1 is LNHNV, CDR2 YYDKDF (reference sequence). This CDR3 region has 16 residues. The ends lost 4 bases at V and 4 bases at J; junction bases unmatched: 10. The CDR3 loop is CATSKLRDSRGNTIYF. The CDR3 bases are TGTGCCACCAGCAAGCTCCGGGACAGCCGCGGAAACACCATATATTTT.

V usage is TRBV7-9 and J usage is TRBJ1-5; tentatively, D is TRBD1 (5 bases). The CDR3 covers 14 residues. V was clipped by 4 bases and J by 5 bases, with 12 bases between them. Germline V gives CDR1 SEHNR, CDR2 FQNEAQ (reference sequence). As DNA, the CDR3 is TGTGCCAGCAGCTCAACAGGTTCCTATCAGCCCCAGCATTTT. Translation gives CASSSTGSYQPQHF.

This clone was counted only a few times. The rearrangement joins TRBV7-2 to TRBJ2-7; 10 positions match TRBD2. CDR1 and CDR2 from the germline V gene are SGHTA and FQGNSA. The CDR3 extends over 15 amino acids. The junction had 9 bases not matched to a gene; V was cut back by 5 bases and J by 5 bases. The CDR3 region has the DNA TGTGCCAGCAGCCCACAAGCGGGAGGGTTCGACGAGCAGTACTTC. Translation gives CASSPQAGGFDEQYF.

This clone was picked up a small number of times. Here the CDR3 reads CASSRGQAPSGYTF. As DNA, the CDR3 is TGCGCCAGCAGCCGCGGACAGGCTCCAAGTGGCTACACCTTC. The chain is built from TRBV4-1 and TRBJ1-2; 7 nucleotides line up with TRBD1. V lost 4 bases to trimming and J lost 7 bases; unmatched junction nucleotides: 9. The CDR3 covers 14 residues. Germline CDR1 and CDR2: MGHRA and YSYEKL.

This clone has a handful of counts. This chain joins TRBV7-6 and TRBJ2-7, with TRBD1 matching over 8 bases. Germline V gene sequence: CDR1 SGHVS, CDR2 FNYEAQ. This CDR3 has 15 amino acids. V dropped 5 bases and J dropped 2; count of bases not matched to a gene: 8. The CDR3 loop is CASSPGTGYPYEQYF. Written as DNA, the CDR3 is TGTGCCAGCAGCCCTGGGACAGGATATCCCTACGAGCAGTACTTC.

The gene calls are TRBV25-1 and TRBJ2-7; 13 bases are a match to TRBD2. In germline, CDR1 is MGHDK, CDR2 SYGVNS. Germline trimming cut 5 bases from V and 2 bases from J; bases unmatched to any gene: 3. This CDR3 comprises 15 residues. In nucleotides, the CDR3 is TGTGCCAGCAGTAAGACTAGCGGGAGGCCCTACGAGCAGTACTTC. Protein sequence: CASSKTSGRPYEQYF.

V usage is TRBV7-9 and J usage is TRBJ2-5, with D tentatively TRBD1 (5 bases). The CDR3 loop spans 15 amino acids. CDR1 is SEHNR and CDR2 is FQNEAQ in the germline V gene (reference sequence). Trimming removed 1 base at V and 2 bases at J, with 11 bases between. The CDR3 bases are TGTGCCAGCAGCTTAGGACAGTTGCCGCAAGAGACCCAGTACTTC. Translating it yields CASSLGQLPQETQYF.

This clone was seen more than once but under ten times. This chain connects TRBV2 to TRBJ2-5, with 10 positions matching TRBD1. Germline V gene lookup returns CDR1 SNHLY and CDR2 FYNNEI. The V segment lost 8 bases and the J segment 4 bases; nucleotides outside the gene matches: 10. The CDR3 is made up of 15 amino acids. The CDR3, as DNA: TGTGCCAGCGGGGGACAGGGGTTATCGGGAGAGACCCAGTACTTC. Encoded protein: CASGGQGLSGETQYF.

V and J are TRBV7-2 and TRBJ2-5; 13 bases line up with TRBD2. CDR3 length: 16 residues. Looked up from germline, CDR1 is SGHTA and CDR2 is FQGNSA. The V segment lost 7 bases and the J segment 1 base; nucleotides outside the gene matches: 6. The CDR3 coding sequence is TGTGCCAGCACCCCGACTAGCGGGAGGATCCAAGAGACCCAGTACTTC. Its translation is CASTPTSGRIQETQYF.

This chain connects TRBV29-1 to TRBJ2-3; TRBD2 matches 9 bases. This CDR3 is built from 14 residues. Germline values: CDR1 SQVTM, CDR2 ANQGSEA. Trimming took 3 bases from V and 6 from J; bases not matched to a gene: 7. CDR3 sequence (DNA): TGCAGCGTTGAGGGTAGCGGGAGAAGGGATACGCAGTATTTT. It encodes CSVEGSGRRDTQYF.

This clone was observed a handful of times. The gene calls are TRBV19 and TRBJ1-2; the match to TRBD1 covers 7 bases. J lost 6 bases, V lost 5 bases, and 6 bases had no gene match. This CDR3 comprises 13 residues. Germline CDR1 LNHDA, CDR2 SQIVND (reference sequence). The CDR3: CASSLQGTHGYTF. CDR3 coding DNA: TGTGCCAGTAGTTTACAGGGGACCCATGGCTACACCTTC.